The 6 T cell receptor beta chains below all came from one sample that was sequenced in a study of CD8+CD57+ T cells in acquired aplastic anemia. The template for TCR beta VDJ and CDR3 sequence profiling was genomic DNA. TCRdb reanalysed the reads using MiXCR and keeps one entry per CDR3 protein. The profile shows some 190,000 distinct CDR3 sequences, 40% to 55% of them singletons. The sequenced sample was sorted CD4+, CD8+, or CD8+CD57+ T cells (not recorded which) from PBMCs. The receptors shown here come from a human donor in good health.

This clonotype was seen a few times. This chain links TRBV6-4 with TRBJ2-5, with a weak D call TRBD1 (5 bases). The germline gives CDR1 MRHNA, CDR2 SNTAGT. The CDR3 totals 14 residues. V was trimmed by 6 bases and J by 2 bases, leaving 13 bases between them. The CDR3 sequence is CASSPQGSQETQYF. CDR3 nucleotide sequence: TGTGCCAGCAGCCCTCAGGGAAGTCAAGAGACCCAGTACTTC.

Comments on this clonotype: One junction end disagrees with the germline gene, perhaps due to a read error. The CDR3, as DNA: TGTGCCAGCAGTTACTCGATAGGGCTAGCGGGAACCTACGAGCAGTACTTC. Protein sequence: CASSYSIGLAGTYEQYF. The chain uses TRBV10-3 and TRBJ2-7, with TRBD2 matching over 9 bases. Germline V gene data show CDR1 as ENHRY and CDR2 as SYGVKD. This CDR3 has 17 amino acids.

This sequence joins TRBV12-3 or TRBV12-4 and TRBJ2-7, with TRBD1 identical over 8 bases. The length of the CDR3 is 17 residues. The ends lost 3 bases at V and 0 bases at J; junction bases unmatched: 10. The CDR3 nucleotides are TGTGCCAGCAGTTTCAGAAGTTGGGACAGGCTCTCCTACGAGCAGTACTTC. Translation: CASSFRSWDRLSYEQYF.

The table lists this clonotype with many counts. V is TRBV24-1 and J is TRBJ2-5, with 12 bases identical to TRBD2. CDR3 length equals 17 residues. Trimming cost V 4 bases and J 1 base; bases outside gene matches: 6. Germline assignment: CDR1 KGHDR and CDR2 SFDVKD. CDR3 loop: CATSDPPSGRGQETQYF. CDR3 DNA: TGTGCCACCAGTGACCCCCCTAGCGGGAGGGGCCAAGAGACCCAGTACTTC.

The count of this clonotype is one. The rearrangement uses TRBV10-2 and TRBJ1-2, with D perhaps TRBD1 (5 bases). The V and J ends lost 0 bases and 4 bases respectively, with 15 bases between them. The CDR3 covers 16 residues. Germline lookup yields CDR1 WSHSY and CDR2 SAAADI. For the CDR3, the DNA is TGCGCCAGCAGTGAGTCTTACCCCAGGGTGATCTATGGCTACACCTTC. Its translation: CASSESYPRVIYGYTF.

The genes are TRBV6-1 and TRBJ2-7; the D gene is possibly TRBD2 (8 bases). CDR3 length equals 16 residues. V shed 5 bases and J shed 3 bases, with 20 bases lying between them. Germline loops: CDR1 MNHNS, CDR2 SASEGT. CDR3 bases: TGTGCCAGCAGTCCTGACAGGGCACTAGCGGTCTACGAGCAGTACTTC. Its translation is CASSPDRALAVYEQYF.